This TCR beta chain was recovered during a study of Tregs in tolerant kidney transplant recipients. Per the germline V gene, CDR1 is LGHNA and CDR2 is YNFKEQ. This CDR3 region has 16 residues. About this clone: As yet, its antigen is unknown. The junction departs from the called germline gene at one end, perhaps through a read error. The CDR3 end lies 3 residues beyond the end of the read and is filled in from the germline J gene.

The nonmyeloablative bone marrow transplants came from related graft donors, with transient mixed chimerism. Produced via immunoSEQ multiplex PCR; TCRdb's table is partial and in-frame only. Its listing shows under 30,000 clones. Overall study findings and caveats: No direct test of biological reproducibility was done here.

This chain joins TRBV4-2 and TRBJ2-2; 7 bases agree with TRBD1. The receptor was isolated from a human patient who received a combined kidney and bone marrow transplant. Certain T cells may be donor cells from the graft. Sequencing used CD4+ T cells from blood (PBMCs), obtained 6 months after the transplant. The CDR3 sequence is CASSQDRDSSTGELFF. The part of the CDR3 DNA that was read is TGCGCCAGCAGCCAAGATCGGGACAGCTCCACCGGGGAG.